The 14 T cell receptor beta chains given below trace back to one sample, sequenced in a study of cytomegalovirus exposure and HLA in healthy donors. Both 60 Vbeta primers and 13 Jbeta primers went into the PCR. Only in-frame clones appear in the TCRdb table, and some are missing; sequencing was by immunoSEQ multiplex PCR. The sample comprises about 190,000 clones, roughly 85% of which are singletons, and around 1.7% rests with the top ten. The sample taken for sequencing was PBMCs. These receptors were collected from a woman aged 18-35 years in good health and CMV-seronegative.

V usage is TRBV4-3 and J usage is TRBJ2-5; TRBD2 matches 9 bases. J was trimmed by 4 bases and V by 3 bases; bases with no gene match: 6. Germline V gives CDR1 LGHNA, CDR2 YSLEER. The CDR3 is 15 residues long. The CDR3 DNA reads TGCGCCAGCAGCCAGACCTTACTAGCGGGAGAGACCCAGTACTTC. Protein sequence: CASSQTLLAGETQYF.

This sequence joins TRBV7-9 and TRBJ2-3; 7 nucleotides match TRBD2. CDR1 SEHNR and CDR2 FQNEAQ come from the germline V gene (reference sequence). V dropped 7 bases and J dropped 2; count of bases not matched to a gene: 9. This CDR3 has 15 residues. CDR3 in amino acids: CASNPGLAATDTQYF. CDR3 in DNA: TGTGCCAGCAACCCCGGGCTAGCGGCCACAGATACGCAGTATTTT.

This clone was found a few times. The gene calls are TRBV12-5 and TRBJ1-1, with D possibly matching TRBD1 (5 bases). V was cut by 6 bases and J by 2 bases, with 13 bases left in between. The CDR3 contains 14 residues. Germline-derived CDR1 and CDR2 are LGHNT and FRNRAP. CDR3 sequence: CASGLEGANTEAFF. The CDR3 nucleotides are TGTGCTAGTGGCCTCGAAGGGGCTAACACTGAAGCTTTCTTT.

With regard to this clone: This sample also contains other DNA sequences that code for the same CDR3. V usage is TRBV7-2 and J usage is TRBJ1-5; D gene ambiguous. The germline gives CDR1 SGHTA, CDR2 FQGNSA. Trimming removed 5 bases at V and 2 bases at J, with 7 bases between. The CDR3 is 13 residues long. In DNA form, the CDR3 reads TGTGCCAGCAGCGGTCGGGGCAATCAGCCCCAGCATTTT. Its protein is CASSGRGNQPQHF.

This clone was recorded a few times. This chain links TRBV6-6 with TRBJ1-1; D gene ambiguous. The CDR3 is made up of 13 amino acids. Per the germline V gene, CDR1 is MNHNY and CDR2 is SVGAGI (reference sequence). Trimming cost V 4 bases and J 1 base, with 7 bases left between them. For the CDR3, the DNA is TGTGCCAGCAGTTCGATGCGGAACACTGAAGCTTTCTTT. Encoded protein: CASSSMRNTEAFF.

This chain joins TRBV27 and TRBJ2-7, with TRBD2 identical over 9 bases. Germline trimming cut 2 bases from V and 3 bases from J; bases unmatched to any gene: 5. CDR3 size: 15 residues. Looked up from germline, CDR1 is MNHEY and CDR2 is SMNVEV (reference sequence). The CDR3 DNA follows: TGTGCCAGCAGTTTACGAGGACTAGCGAGCTACGAGCAGTACTTC. Translation: CASSLRGLASYEQYF.

This clone came up a few times. This chain connects TRBV9 to TRBJ2-1; 11 nucleotides agree with TRBD2. V gave up 5 bases and J gave up 7 bases; unmatched junction bases: 8. The CDR3 is made up of 15 amino acids. CDR1 SGDLS and CDR2 YYNGEE come from the germline V gene. The CDR3, as DNA: TGTGCCAGCAGTCCTACTAGCGGGAGAACGAATGAGCAGTTCTTC. This sequence encodes CASSPTSGRTNEQFF.

The chain is built from TRBV6-1 and TRBJ2-6; the D gene is possibly TRBD1 (6 bases). CDR3 size: 16 residues. Germline values: CDR1 MNHNS, CDR2 SASEGT. The V end was cut by 2 bases, the J end by 2 bases, with 10 bases between. The CDR3 spells CASSETGSAGANVLTF. DNA of the CDR3: TGTGCCAGCAGTGAAACAGGGTCGGCTGGGGCCAACGTCCTGACTTTC.

With regard to this clone: One end of the junction is discordant with germline, which a read error may explain. This rearrangement joins TRBV7-7 to TRBJ2-1; D is unresolved. The V gene's germline CDR1 is SSHAT and CDR2 FNYEAQ (reference sequence). The length of the CDR3 is 14 residues. CDR3 sequence reads: CASSFSPLSNEQFF. DNA for the CDR3: TGTGCTAGCAGCTTCTCCCCACTTAGTAATGAGCAGTTCTTC.

The chain's CDR3 is CAGSPLRVDTQYF. Written as DNA, the CDR3 is TGTGCCGGGTCCCCATTGCGGGTAGATACGCAGTATTTT. The genes are TRBV30 and TRBJ2-3; D perhaps matches TRBD2 (5 bases). CDR1 is GTSNPN, CDR2 SVGIG, per germline (reference sequence). This CDR3 is built from 13 residues. With 8 bases removed from V and 5 bases from J, the gap between germline ends came to 17 bases.

The rearrangement joins TRBV6-5 to TRBJ1-1; TRBD1 agrees at 8 bases. Germline assignment: CDR1 MNHEY and CDR2 SVGAGI. The CDR3 sequence is 13 residues long. V lost 5 bases, J lost 5 bases, and 4 bases stayed unmatched. Written as DNA, the CDR3 is TGTGCCAGCAGTGGGGACAGGACAACTGAAGCTTTCTTT. Encoded protein: CASSGDRTTEAFF.

The chain couples TRBV7-9 to TRBJ2-3; D gene unclear. Germline-derived CDR1 and CDR2 are SEHNR and FQNEAQ (reference sequence). The CDR3 runs to 15 residues. Trimming took off 5 bases at V and 5 bases at J, with 17 bases between the two ends. The CDR3 DNA is TGTGCCAGCAGCCGAACTGATGTCTCTGAAGATACGCAGTATTTT. Amino acids: CASSRTDVSEDTQYF.

In this sample, this clone turned up once. The gene calls are TRBV27 and TRBJ2-3; the D gene is possibly TRBD2 (6 bases). V shed 4 bases and J shed 0 bases, with 14 bases lying between them. CDR3 length equals 16 residues. Looked up from germline, CDR1 is MNHEY and CDR2 is SMNVEV (reference sequence). The CDR3 spells CASSSSLALSTDTQYF. In nucleotides, the CDR3 is TGTGCCAGCAGTTCCTCGCTAGCGCTTAGCACAGATACGCAGTATTTT.

J is TRBJ2-3 and V is TRBV11-2, with 11 bases matching TRBD2. This CDR3 region has 18 residues. The germline gives CDR1 SGHAT, CDR2 FQNNGV. After removal of 5 bases from V and 1 base from J, the junction contained 11 bases not matched to a gene. In DNA form, the CDR3 reads TGTGCCAGCAGCCACCTTGGGACTAGCGGAGTACGCACAGATACGCAGTATTTT. Translated, it gives CASSHLGTSGVRTDTQYF. Complete variable domain (other parts from reference TRBV11-2 and TRBJ2-3): EAGVAQSPRYKIIEKRQSVAFWCNPISGHATLYWYQQILGQGPKLLIQFQNNGVVDDSQLPKDRFSAERLKGVDSTLKIQPAKLEDSAVYLCASSHLGTSGVRTDTQYFGPGTRLTVL.